Listed below are T cell receptor beta chains from one sample, sequenced in a study of blood T cell repertoires in COVID-19. Clones were sequenced by immunoSEQ multiplex PCR, and TCRdb holds only the in-frame ones, with some missing. The sample has some 37,000 clones, under 90% seen once. Material: peripheral blood. The receptor set was obtained from a man aged 70 or older with acute or convalescent COVID-19. CDR3s include the opening cysteine and the closing phenylalanine or tryptophan. The D gene is left open where the match is weak. Clone size is given for some rows only: seen once, a few or many times, or a class if the clone is expanded.

v_call	d_call	clone_size	j_call	cdr3_aa	cdr3_nt
TRBV3-1/TRBV3-2	NA	NA	TRBJ1-4	CASSRGFNEKLFF	TGTGCCAGCAGCCGGGGCTTTAATGAAAAACTGTTTTTT
TRBV4-3	TRBD2	NA	TRBJ2-3	CASSRWTSGRLTDTQYF	TGCGCCAGCAGCCGATGGACTAGCGGGCGACTAACAGATACGCAGTATTTT
TRBV19	NA	once	TRBJ2-7	CASSEQGTREQYF	TGTGCCAGTAGTGAGCAGGGTACCAGGGAGCAGTACTTC
TRBV18	TRBD1	once	TRBJ2-5	CASSPPLGQGGEETQYF	TGTGCCAGCTCACCACCGTTGGGACAGGGGGGGGAAGAGACCCAGTACTTC
TRBV7-8	TRBD1	NA	TRBJ1-5	CASSSGWGRGPDQPQHF	TGTGCCAGCAGCTCAGGGTGGGGCAGGGGGCCTGATCAGCCCCAGCATTTT
TRBV7-9	NA	NA	TRBJ2-3	CASSFGGQSTDTQYF	TGTGCCAGCAGCTTCGGCGGCCAAAGCACAGATACGCAGTATTTT
TRBV15	TRBD1	NA	TRBJ2-5	CATSRDKQGEETQYF	TGTGCCACCAGCAGAGATAAACAGGGGGAAGAGACCCAGTACTTC
TRBV2	TRBD1	NA	TRBJ1-1	CASSVGQGLNTEAFF	TGTGCCAGCAGTGTAGGACAGGGGCTGAACACTGAAGCTTTCTTT
TRBV5-1	NA	NA	TRBJ2-7	CASTRGTDSYEQYF	TGCGCCAGCACCCGGGGGACGGACTCCTACGAGCAGTACTTC
TRBV27	TRBD1	NA	TRBJ1-6	CASSFDRGYSPLHF	TGTGCCAGCAGTTTCGACAGGGGTTATTCACCCCTCCACTTT
TRBV27	TRBD1	few	TRBJ2-1	CASSFDRGGYNEQFF	TGTGCCAGCAGTTTCGACAGGGGAGGCTACAATGAGCAGTTCTTC
TRBV20-1	NA	once	TRBJ2-7	CSASLQGRHYEQYF	TGCAGTGCTAGTCTCCAGGGGCGGCACTACGAGCAGTACTTC